This T cell receptor beta chain emerged from a study of a mutant IDH1 vaccine in newly diagnosed glioma. Turning to the study itself: The treated population exhibited a male proportion of roughly 60%, a female proportion of 37.5%, and a mean age of about 40 years. Former treatment meant radiotherapy, temozolomide, or both; the majority had gotten both. General observations from the study: Vaccination induced immune responses in roughly 93% of patients.

This CDR3 is 14 amino acids long. V was clipped by 4 bases and J by 2 bases; unmatched bases: 3. Germline V gene sequence: CDR1 SGHDT, CDR2 YYEEEE. About this clone: Its target is unknown.

Libraries were prepared by immunoSEQ multiplex PCR; TCRdb keeps only in-frame clonotypes and omits some of them. The repertoire holds over 50,000 clones, with 85% to 90% as singletons. The time point was: week 5, during vaccination. The study gave 300 ug of mutant IDH1 20-mer peptide per vaccine dose, with topical imiquimod. V is TRBV5-6 and J is TRBJ2-5; 9 bases are a match to TRBD2. The TCR was taken from a woman in her thirties or forties with glioma. The source was PBMCs, collected from a glioma patient whose treatment included an IDH1 peptide vaccine. As DNA, the CDR3 is TGTGCCAGCAGCAAGCGGGGGGCACAAGAGACCCAGTACTTC. Translation: CASSKRGAQETQYF.